The sequence of this T cell receptor (beta chain) was determined in a study of CD8 T cells in ankylosing spondylitis. The sample holds a few counts of this clonotype. This CDR3 region has 15 residues. Between the trimmed V and J ends, which lost 7 bases and 2 bases, there was a span of 16 bases. The germline gives CDR1 SNHLY, CDR2 FYNNEI. One entry per CDR3 protein, called by TCRdb with MiXCR from the 5' RACE reads. Seen here are 350,000 to 450,000 distinct CDR3 sequences, around 20% observed once, and the top ten hold under 15%. The receptor was isolated from a male donor with ankylosing spondylitis or in good health (not recorded which). The chain links TRBV2 to TRBJ2-3; D call uncertain. The sequenced sample was blood, either unsorted or a sorted T cell fraction (not recorded which). The CDR3 nucleotides are TGTGCCAGCACCGACAATCCCGCTGCCACAGATACGCAGTATTTT. Translated, it gives CASTDNPAATDTQYF. Looking up the rest from reference TRBV2 and TRBJ2-3 gives the full variable domain: EPEVTQTPSHQVTQMGQEVILRCVPISNHLYFYWYRQILGQKVEFLVSFYNNEISEKSEIFDDQFSVERPDGSNFTLKIRSTKLEDSAMYFCASTDNPAATDTQYFGPGTRLTVL.